This TCR beta chain was profiled in a study of blood T cells in healthy people across ages. This CDR3 has 16 amino acids. Unmatched junction bases numbered 5, after V lost 0 bases and J lost 0 bases. CDR1 is LGHNA, CDR2 YSLEER, per germline. With a J-beta primer mix and a sample-barcoded 5' primer, a second PCR ran roughly 7 to 11 cycles. TCRdb ran MiXCR on the 5' RACE reads and lists one entry per CDR3 protein. The sample lists about 800,000 distinct CDR3 sequences, approximately 25% occurring once. General observations from the study: In the absence of known donor CMV status, changes in expanded clonotypes were possibly confounded.

Comment on this clonotype: Its antigen is as yet unknown.

The sample was also reused in another study, on T cells of mothers and their children. That work contributes: Per mother, over 10 million TCR beta CDR3 reads were obtained; per child, roughly 2.9 million.

This sequence joins TRBV4-3 and TRBJ2-7; 7 nucleotides agree with TRBD1. The sequencing input was blood. The clonotype comes from a boy aged 5-17 years in good health. CDR3 DNA sequence: TGCGCCAGCAGCCAAGATCAAGACAGGGCCTCCTACGAGCAGTACTTC. Protein: CASSQDQDRASYEQYF.